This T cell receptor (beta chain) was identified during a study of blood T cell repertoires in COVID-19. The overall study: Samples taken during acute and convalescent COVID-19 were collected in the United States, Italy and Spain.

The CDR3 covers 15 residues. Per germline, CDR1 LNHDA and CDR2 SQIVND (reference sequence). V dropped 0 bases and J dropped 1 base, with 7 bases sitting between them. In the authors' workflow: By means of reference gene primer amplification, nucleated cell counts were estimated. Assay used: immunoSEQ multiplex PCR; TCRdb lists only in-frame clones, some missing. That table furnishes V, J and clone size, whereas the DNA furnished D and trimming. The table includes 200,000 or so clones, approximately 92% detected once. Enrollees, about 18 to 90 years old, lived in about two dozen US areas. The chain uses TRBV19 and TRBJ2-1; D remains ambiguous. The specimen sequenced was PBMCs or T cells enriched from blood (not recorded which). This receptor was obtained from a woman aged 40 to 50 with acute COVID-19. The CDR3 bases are TGTGCCAGTAGTATAGATAAGCAATCCTACAATGAGCAGTTCTTC. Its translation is CASSIDKQSYNEQFF.